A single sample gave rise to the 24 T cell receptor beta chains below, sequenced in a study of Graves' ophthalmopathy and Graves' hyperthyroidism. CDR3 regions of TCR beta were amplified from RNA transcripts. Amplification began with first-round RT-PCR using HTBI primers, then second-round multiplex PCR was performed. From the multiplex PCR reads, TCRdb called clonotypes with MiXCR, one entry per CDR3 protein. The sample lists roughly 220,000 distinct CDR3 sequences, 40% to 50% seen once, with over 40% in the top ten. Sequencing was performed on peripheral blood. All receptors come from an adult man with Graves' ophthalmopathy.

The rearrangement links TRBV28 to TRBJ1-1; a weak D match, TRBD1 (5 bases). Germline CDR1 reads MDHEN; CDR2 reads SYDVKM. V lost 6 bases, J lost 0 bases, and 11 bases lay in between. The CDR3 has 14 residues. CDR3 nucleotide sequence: TGTGCCAGCAGACGGGCAGGGTTGAACACTGAAGCTTTCTTT. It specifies CASRRAGLNTEAFF.

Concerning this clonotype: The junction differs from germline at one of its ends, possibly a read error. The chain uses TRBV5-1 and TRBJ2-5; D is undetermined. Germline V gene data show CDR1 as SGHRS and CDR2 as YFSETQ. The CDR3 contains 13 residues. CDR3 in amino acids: CASSLPVQETQYF. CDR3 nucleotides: TGCGCCAGCAGCTTGCCGGTCCAAGAAACCCAGTACTTC.

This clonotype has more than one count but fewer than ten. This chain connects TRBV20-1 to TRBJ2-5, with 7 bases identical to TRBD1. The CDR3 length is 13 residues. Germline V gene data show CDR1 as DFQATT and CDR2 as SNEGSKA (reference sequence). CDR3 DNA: TGCAGCGTGCGGAAAAACAGGGGAGAGACCCAGTACTTC. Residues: CSVRKNRGETQYF.

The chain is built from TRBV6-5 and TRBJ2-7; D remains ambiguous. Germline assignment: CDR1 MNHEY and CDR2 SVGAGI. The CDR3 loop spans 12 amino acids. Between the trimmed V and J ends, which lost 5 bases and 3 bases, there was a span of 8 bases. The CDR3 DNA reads TGTGCCAGCAGTGAACTCAACTACGAGCAGTACTTC. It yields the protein CASSELNYEQYF.

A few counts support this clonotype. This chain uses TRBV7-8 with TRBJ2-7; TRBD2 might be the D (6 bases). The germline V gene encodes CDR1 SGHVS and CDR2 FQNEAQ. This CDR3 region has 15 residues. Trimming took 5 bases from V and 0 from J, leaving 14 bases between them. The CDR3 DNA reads TGTGCCAGCAGCGGAGTCGGGGGTTCCTCCTACGAGCAGTACTTC. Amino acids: CASSGVGGSSYEQYF.

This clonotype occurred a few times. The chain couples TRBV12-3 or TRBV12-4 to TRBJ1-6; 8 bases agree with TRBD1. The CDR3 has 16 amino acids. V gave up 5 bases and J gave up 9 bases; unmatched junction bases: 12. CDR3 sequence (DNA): TGTGCCAGCAGTCCACACGTCGACAGGGGTAGTTCACCCCTCCACTTT. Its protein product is CASSPHVDRGSSPLHF.

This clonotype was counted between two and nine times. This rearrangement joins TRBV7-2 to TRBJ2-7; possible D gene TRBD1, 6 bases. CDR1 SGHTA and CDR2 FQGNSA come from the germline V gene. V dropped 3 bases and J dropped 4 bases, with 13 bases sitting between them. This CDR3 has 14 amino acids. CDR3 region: CASSFRDTAYEQYF. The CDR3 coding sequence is TGTGCCAGCAGCTTTAGGGACACCGCTTACGAGCAGTACTTC.

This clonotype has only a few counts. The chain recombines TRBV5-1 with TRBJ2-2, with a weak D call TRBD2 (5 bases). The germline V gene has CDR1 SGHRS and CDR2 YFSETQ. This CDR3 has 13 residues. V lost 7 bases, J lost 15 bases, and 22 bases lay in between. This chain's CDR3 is CASGVTAPERVFF. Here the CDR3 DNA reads TGCGCCAGCGGAGTAACGGCCCCTGAGAGGGTGTTTTTT.

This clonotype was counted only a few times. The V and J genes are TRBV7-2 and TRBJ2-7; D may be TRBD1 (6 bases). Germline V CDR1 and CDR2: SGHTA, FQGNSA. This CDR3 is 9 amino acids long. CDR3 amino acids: CASSRQVKV. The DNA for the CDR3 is TGTGCCAGCAGCCGACAGGTTAAGGTC.

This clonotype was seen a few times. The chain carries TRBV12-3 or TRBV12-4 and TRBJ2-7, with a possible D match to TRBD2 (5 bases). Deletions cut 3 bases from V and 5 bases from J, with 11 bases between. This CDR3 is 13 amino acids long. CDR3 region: CASSLTKPNEQYF. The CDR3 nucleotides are TGTGCCAGCAGTTTGACTAAACCGAACGAGCAGTACTTC.

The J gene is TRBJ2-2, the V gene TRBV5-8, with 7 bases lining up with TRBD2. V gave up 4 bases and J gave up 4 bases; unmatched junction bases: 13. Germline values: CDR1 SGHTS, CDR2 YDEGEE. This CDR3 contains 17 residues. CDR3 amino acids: CASSAAISGFGTGELFF. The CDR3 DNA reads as TGTGCCAGCAGCGCCGCGATTAGCGGGTTCGGCACCGGGGAGCTGTTTTTT.

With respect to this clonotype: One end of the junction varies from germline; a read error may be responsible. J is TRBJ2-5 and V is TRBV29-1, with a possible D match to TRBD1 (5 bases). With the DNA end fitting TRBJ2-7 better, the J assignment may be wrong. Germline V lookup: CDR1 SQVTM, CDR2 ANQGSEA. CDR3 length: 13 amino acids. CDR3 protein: CSAEDHKGYEQYF. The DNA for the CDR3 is TGCAGCGCTGAAGATCATAAGGGGTACGAGCAGTACTTC.

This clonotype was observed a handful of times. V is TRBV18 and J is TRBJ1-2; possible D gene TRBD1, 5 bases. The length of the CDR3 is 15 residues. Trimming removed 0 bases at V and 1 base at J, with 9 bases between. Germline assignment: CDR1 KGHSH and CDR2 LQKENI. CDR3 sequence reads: CASSPPLTVNYGYTF. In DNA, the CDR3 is TGTGCCAGCTCACCACCCCTGACAGTTAACTATGGCTACACCTTC.

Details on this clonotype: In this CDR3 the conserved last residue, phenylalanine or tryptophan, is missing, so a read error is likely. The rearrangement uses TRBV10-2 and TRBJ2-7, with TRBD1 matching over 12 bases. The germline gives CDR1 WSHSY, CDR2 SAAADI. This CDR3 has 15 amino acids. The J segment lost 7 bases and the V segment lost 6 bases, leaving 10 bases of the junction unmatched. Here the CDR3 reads CASSHLRDRGREQYL. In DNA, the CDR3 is TGCGCCAGCAGCCACCTCCGGGACAGGGGGCGGGAGCAGTACCTC.

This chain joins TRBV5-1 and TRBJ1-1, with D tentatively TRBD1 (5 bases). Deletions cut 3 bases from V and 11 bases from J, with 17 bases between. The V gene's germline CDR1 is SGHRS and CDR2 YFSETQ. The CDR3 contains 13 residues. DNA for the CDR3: TGCGCCAGCAGCTACGGCGGGGAGGGGCAGGCTTTCTTT. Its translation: CASSYGGEGQAFF.

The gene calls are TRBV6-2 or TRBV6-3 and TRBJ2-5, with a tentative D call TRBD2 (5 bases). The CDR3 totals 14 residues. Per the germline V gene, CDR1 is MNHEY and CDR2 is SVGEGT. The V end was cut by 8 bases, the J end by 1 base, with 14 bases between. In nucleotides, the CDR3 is TGTGCCAGCCTACAAAGCGGAAGCCAAGAGACCCAGTACTTC. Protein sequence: CASLQSGSQETQYF.

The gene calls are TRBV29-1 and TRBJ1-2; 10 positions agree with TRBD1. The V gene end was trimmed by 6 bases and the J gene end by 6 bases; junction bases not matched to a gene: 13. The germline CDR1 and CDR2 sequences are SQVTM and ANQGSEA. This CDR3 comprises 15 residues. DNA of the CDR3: TGCAGCGTAGATTGGACAGGGGGATTCAATGATGGCTACACCTTC. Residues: CSVDWTGGFNDGYTF.

As DNA, the CDR3 is TGTGCCAGCAGCACCTACAGGGCTGGGGAGCTGTTTTTT. This translates into CASSTYRAGELFF. This chain connects TRBV7-3 to TRBJ2-2, with D possibly TRBD1 on 6 matching bases. This CDR3 contains 13 residues. Trimming took 5 bases from V and 8 from J, leaving 12 bases between them. CDR1 and CDR2 from the germline V gene are SGHTA and FQGTGA.

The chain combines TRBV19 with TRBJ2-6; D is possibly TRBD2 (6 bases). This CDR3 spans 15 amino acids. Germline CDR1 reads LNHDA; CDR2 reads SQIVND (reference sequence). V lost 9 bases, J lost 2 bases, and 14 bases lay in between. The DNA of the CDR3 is TGTGCCAGCACATCAGGAGGGGCTGGGGCCAACGTCCTGACTTTC. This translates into CASTSGGAGANVLTF.

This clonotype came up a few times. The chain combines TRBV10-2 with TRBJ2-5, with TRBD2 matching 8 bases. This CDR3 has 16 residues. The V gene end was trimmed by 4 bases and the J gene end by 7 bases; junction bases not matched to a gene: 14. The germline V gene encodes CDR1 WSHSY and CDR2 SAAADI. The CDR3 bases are TGCGCCAGCAGTGTCGGATCCGGGGGGGCCTTCGGGACCCAGTACTTC. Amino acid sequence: CASSVGSGGAFGTQYF.

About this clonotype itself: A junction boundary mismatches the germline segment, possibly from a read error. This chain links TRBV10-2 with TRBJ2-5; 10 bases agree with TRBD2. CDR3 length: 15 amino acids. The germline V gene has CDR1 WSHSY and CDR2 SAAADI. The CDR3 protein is CASSVSGGDGETQYF. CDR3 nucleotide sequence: TGTGCCAGCAGCGTCAGCGGGGGGGACGGGGAGACCCAGTACTTC.

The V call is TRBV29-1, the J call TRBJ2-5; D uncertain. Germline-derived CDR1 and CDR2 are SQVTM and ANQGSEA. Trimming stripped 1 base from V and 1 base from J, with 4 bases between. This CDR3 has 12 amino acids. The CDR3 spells CSVEGLQETQYF. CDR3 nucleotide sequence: TGCAGCGTTGAAGGGCTCCAAGAGACCCAGTACTTC.

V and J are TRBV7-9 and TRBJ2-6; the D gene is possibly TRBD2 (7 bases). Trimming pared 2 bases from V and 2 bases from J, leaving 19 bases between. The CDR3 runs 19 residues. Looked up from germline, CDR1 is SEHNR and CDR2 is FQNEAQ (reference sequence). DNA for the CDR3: TGTGCCAGCAGCTTAAACGGGGGGCGATACCGGCCTGGGGCCAACGTCCTGACTTTC. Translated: CASSLNGGRYRPGANVLTF.

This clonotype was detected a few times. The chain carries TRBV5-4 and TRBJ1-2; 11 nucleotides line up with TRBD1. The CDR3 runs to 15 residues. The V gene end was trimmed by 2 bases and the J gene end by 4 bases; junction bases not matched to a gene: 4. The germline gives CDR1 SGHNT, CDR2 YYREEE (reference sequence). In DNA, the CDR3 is TGTGCCAGCAGCTTCCGGGACAGGGGGAGCTATGGCTACACCTTC. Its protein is CASSFRDRGSYGYTF. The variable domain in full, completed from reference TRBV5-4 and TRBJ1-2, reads ETGVTQSPTHLIKTRGQQVTLRCSSQSGHNTVSWYQQALGQGPQFIFQYYREEENGRGNFPPRFSGLQFPNYSSELNVNALELDDSALYLCASSFRDRGSYGYTFGSGTRLTVV.